This T cell receptor (beta chain) was recovered during a study of preoperative IRX-2 immunotherapy in early breast cancer. Some clones are missing from TCRdb's copy, which holds only in-frame ones; the method was immunoSEQ multiplex PCR. The data hold 8,500 to 14,000 clones, with 80% to 85% observed a single time. Treatment denoted: preoperative locoregional IRX-2 cytokine immunotherapy. V dropped 8 bases and J dropped 6 bases, with 22 bases sitting between them. The CDR3 runs 15 residues. The germline V gene has CDR1 MNHGY and CDR2 SAAAGT. The specimen comprised lymph node tissue, sampled before IRX-2 immunotherapy. V gene TRBV6-8 combines with J gene TRBJ1-2; perhaps TRBD1 as D (6 bases). The sequence was collected from a human donor with breast cancer. This CDR3 reads CASWPRGNPTHGYTF. CDR3 nucleotide sequence: TGTGCCAGCTGGCCTAGGGGGAACCCAACCCATGGCTACACCTTC.